This TCR beta chain was found in a study of shared clonotypes between healthy human individuals (dated by TCRdb to 2018 to 2021). Regarding the complete study: The cohort included a few men and two women between 18 and 49 years of age. For each donor, CD4 naive and CD4 memory were each given three plates, CD8 naive was given two plates, and CD8 memory was given one plate. To estimate repertoire size and how much clonotype sharing occurs between individuals, the study deeply sequenced the blood TCR repertoires of about five healthy adults. To increase sequencing depth and limit assay-specific biases, TCR repertoire library preparation and sequencing were carried out by different laboratories using diverse techniques. Leukapheresis yielded between about 0.85 and 10 billion PBMCs per donor. What the research found in general, with its limitations: Sampling was restricted to blood, and TCR repertoires in tissue are likely to differ from TCR repertoires in blood. Rarefaction of sorted-subset datasets indicated incomplete sequencing despite the large sequencing depth. Higher generation probabilities were observed for clonotypes shared by all four sorted-subset donors than for non-shared clonotypes. When several donors were compared, the shared fraction of clonotypes was 5% to 6.5% for naive CD4, approximately 3.3% for naive CD8, 2% to 2.5% for memory CD4, and under 0.5% for memory CD8. Pairwise subsampling indicated that sequencing depth was expected to affect the degree of clonotype sharing among donors. The genetic and exposure-history diversity represented was limited by the small number of donors. Naive subsets generally had larger estimated clonotype richness than memory subsets.

Comment on this clone: Its antigen specificity is not known. Base qualities are not at hand, and no much larger clone is one base apart.

For the CD8 naive samples, CD45RO-negative cells were positively selected for CCR7, yielding a CD45RA+CCR7+ population from which TemRA cells were excluded. Healthy HIV-negative adults with no recently reported acute infections or vaccinations were included as donors. Every donor was a Caucasian adult living in Nashville, Tennessee, USA. After blood collection by leukapheresis, PBMCs were isolated using Ficoll-Histopaque density gradient centrifugation and then cryopreserved in the vapor phase of liquid nitrogen. Purity and quantity of every magnetically sorted T cell population were checked by analytical flow cytometry. Genomic DNA was isolated from every sorted fraction and measured by UV absorbance on a Nanodrop 2000c. The germline ends are 9 bases apart after V is trimmed by 0 bases and J by 8 bases. Taken from cysteine to phenylalanine, the CDR3 has 13 residues. The read is trimmed to its CDR3 DNA, 39 bases read in frame from base 1.

Using the deep immunoSEQ assay, TCR CDR3 regions were amplified from genomic DNA by multiplex PCR. Extracted genomic DNA from each cell subset was distributed evenly across all wells of several immunoSEQ 96-well plates, and each plate was treated as a replicate. Each replicate PCR for sorted subsets received approximately 220 ng genomic DNA, equal to roughly 30,000 T cell genomes. Purified libraries were measured with a Qubit 3.0 fluorometer, size-checked on a Bioanalyzer 2100, and measured again with the KAPA Library Quantification kit. Every immunoSEQ 96-well plate was sequenced on a dedicated single-read 150-cycle Illumina NextSeq 550 flow cell. In the authors' own workflow: Because the immunoSEQ output included only junctional sequences and no quality scores, the filtering could not be the same as the filtering used for full-length reads. Sequences were annotated with PyIR, a Python wrapper for IgBLAST v1.9, using IMGT germline references to assign V/J genes and CDR3. Reads were removed for weak V/J assignments (E-value above 1e-6), missing CDR3, stop codons, out-of-frame junctions, or ambiguous translated residues. A V3J clonotype was defined by an identical inferred V gene, J gene, and CDR3 amino acid sequence. Percentage overlap between repertoires was computed as shared unique clonotypes divided by the size of the smaller repertoire. Repertoire richness was assessed with RTK rarefaction, the Chao1 estimator, and Recon v2.1 estimates of unobserved clonotypes. For all TCRbeta clonotypes obtained by the gDNA method from several donors, generation probabilities were computed with OLGA. TCRdb holds this immuneACCESS table with in-frame rearrangements only. Some clones are missing; in checked studies, unresolved V genes explain under half, and the rest has no known cause. D and trimming were read from the DNA, whereas the V and J calls and clone size are those reported in that table. The sample table contains about 2.2 million clones; only one count was recorded for around 93% of them. About 1.7% of the sample lies in the top ten.

The specimen sequenced was naive CD8+ T cells from PBMCs. The cell subset or site label of this sample denotes: CD45RA+CCR7+. Recombination connected TRBV23-1 to TRBJ2-3, with no D gene named confidently. TRBV23-1 is placed among ORFs of uncertain function. The receptor's source is a man between 18 and 29 years old in good health. Some clones in this sample may be carry-over from other donors' samples. The CDR3 in this case is CASSQSPPGTQYF. In nucleotide form, the sequence is TGCGCCAGCAGTCAATCCCCTCCGGGTACGCAGTATTTT.